This section outlines one T cell receptor (beta chain) sequence together with its context. Profiled with immunoSEQ multiplex PCR; TCRdb holds only in-frame clones, not every one. Of fewer than 500,000 clones in the sample, 85% to 90% were seen once. Per germline, CDR1 SGDLS and CDR2 YYNGEE. The CDR3 consists of 15 residues. Trimming cost V 0 bases and J 2 bases; bases outside gene matches: 2. This entry is derived from a study of blood T cell repertoires in COVID-19. The wider study: The analysed material was cDNA or gDNA that came from T cells, B-cell-depleted T cells, or PBMCs.

This chain uses TRBV9 with TRBJ2-1; TRBD1 aligns across 7 bases. The clonotype originates from a woman aged 25-40 years with acute or convalescent COVID-19. The sequenced sample was peripheral blood. Written as DNA, the CDR3 is TGTGCCAGCAGCGTAGGGGACAGTACCTACAATGAGCAGTTCTTC. Residues: CASSVGDSTYNEQFF.